This T cell receptor (beta chain) is from a study of T cell responses to AZD1222 COVID-19 vaccine. Libraries were prepared by immunoSEQ multiplex PCR; TCRdb keeps only in-frame clonotypes and omits some of them. Here the sample spans around 140,000 clones, approximately 90% being singletons. Study-wide points: Clonal diversity may have been underestimated in mostly white British donors. Baseline antibody screening turned up just six or seven seropositive AZD1222 recipients.

About this clone itself: The antigen is undetermined.

Germline CDR1 is SGHTA and CDR2 is FQGNSA. This CDR3 contains 15 residues. Deletions cut 1 base from V and 2 bases from J, with 11 bases between. The chain is built from TRBV7-2 and TRBJ1-1, with D possibly TRBD1 on 6 matching bases. The receptor was isolated from an adult in good health. The input for sequencing was peripheral blood, taken on day 0 of AZD1222 vaccination. The CDR3 spells CASSLVLRGNTEAFF. CDR3 coding DNA: TGTGCCAGCAGCTTAGTACTCAGGGGAAACACTGAAGCTTTCTTT.